The TCR beta chain under discussion was sequenced for a study of T cells in Graves' hyperthyroidism and ophthalmopathy. The wider study: Peripheral blood was obtained at initial diagnosis, preceding any treatment. The study, taken as a whole, reports: Ophthalmopathy stood apart from stable hyperthyroidism in a 13 V-J model.

Germline CDR1 reads LGHDT; CDR2 reads YNNKEL (reference sequence). V was cut by 0 bases and J by 9 bases, with 11 bases left in between. The length of the CDR3 is 13 residues. RNA transcripts were the template for amplifying TCR beta CDR3 regions. Initially, a first-round RT-PCR of the TCR CDR3 employed the HTBI primer set. MiXCR was run by TCRdb on the multiplex PCR reads, yielding one entry per CDR3 protein. The repertoire consists of about 500,000 distinct CDR3 sequences, with around 16% occurring once and the leading ten covering roughly 29%. This clonotype appeared many times. The antigen is not known.

The chain employs TRBV3-1 and TRBJ1-1; D ambiguous. The sequencing sample was made of blood. The receptor was isolated from a woman in her 30s with Graves' ophthalmopathy. This CDR3 reads CASSQDLQSKAFF. CDR3 bases: TGTGCCAGCAGCCAAGACCTACAGAGTAAAGCTTTCTTT.